This T cell receptor (beta chain) derives from a study of blood T cells in healthy people across ages. Points on this clonotype: Its antigen remains unknown.

Primed by a sample-barcoded 5' primer and a J-beta primer mix, a second PCR proceeded for about 7 to 11 cycles. TCRdb called the 5' RACE reads again in MiXCR, with one record for every CDR3 protein. This sample yields some 940,000 distinct CDR3 sequences, of which 25% to 35% are seen a single time; roughly a tenth belongs to the top ten. Study-wide results and caveats: The fall in TCR beta diversity per million T cells was roughly linear with age. Long-lived donors exceeded aged donors in naive CD4+ cells and diversity. Unsorted PBMCs ruled out conclusive naive versus antigen-experienced comparison.

The data also belong to a second study, concerning T cells of mothers and their children. According to that study: Persistent microchimeric T cell clones were sought, and none were detected.

This clonotype was obtained from a woman aged 40 to 55 in good health. Sequenced sample: blood.

CDR3 DNA sequence: TGTGCCAGCAGACGGAGCGGCACCGGGGAGCTGTTTTTT. Translating it yields CASRRSGTGELFF. V is TRBV12-3 or TRBV12-4 and J is TRBJ2-2; possible D gene TRBD2, 5 bases. CDR3 length: 13 residues. V lost 6 bases, J lost 4 bases, and 9 bases lay in between.